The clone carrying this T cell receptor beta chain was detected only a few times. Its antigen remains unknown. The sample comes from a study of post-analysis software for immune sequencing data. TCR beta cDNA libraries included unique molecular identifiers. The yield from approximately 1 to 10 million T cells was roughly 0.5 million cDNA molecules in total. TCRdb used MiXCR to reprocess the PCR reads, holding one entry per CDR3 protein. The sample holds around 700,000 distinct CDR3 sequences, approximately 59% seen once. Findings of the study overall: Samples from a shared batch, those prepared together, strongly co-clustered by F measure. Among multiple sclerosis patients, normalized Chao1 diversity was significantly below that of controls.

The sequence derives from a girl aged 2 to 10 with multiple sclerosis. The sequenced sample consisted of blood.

CDR3: CASSLAEVQETQYF. CDR3 bases: TGTGCCAGCAGCTTAGCAGAGGTCCAAGAGACCCAGTACTTC. The J gene is TRBJ2-5, the V gene TRBV11-1; unclear D gene. The CDR3 length is 14 residues. The V gene's germline CDR1 is SGHAT and CDR2 FQDESV (reference sequence). The V gene lost 0 bases and the J gene lost 1 base, with 6 bases spanning the gap.